What follows is one T cell receptor (beta chain) and its context. The data originate from a study of technical replicates of blood from a few donors. Measured with immunoSEQ multiplex PCR; TCRdb has only the in-frame clones, and not every one. This table has some 94,000 clones, 90% to 96% appearing once. Trimming removed 3 bases at V and 3 bases at J, with 9 bases between. Germline V gene data show CDR1 as WNHNN and CDR2 as SYGVQD (reference sequence). This CDR3 is 13 amino acids long. The TCR sequence derives from a human donor in good health. The chain is built from TRBV10-1 and TRBJ2-7; D is possibly TRBD2 (6 bases). The sequenced sample was T cells isolated from PBMCs. The CDR3 protein is CASSDGGGYEQYF. CDR3 coding DNA: TGCGCCAGCAGTGATGGGGGAGGCTACGAGCAGTACTTC.